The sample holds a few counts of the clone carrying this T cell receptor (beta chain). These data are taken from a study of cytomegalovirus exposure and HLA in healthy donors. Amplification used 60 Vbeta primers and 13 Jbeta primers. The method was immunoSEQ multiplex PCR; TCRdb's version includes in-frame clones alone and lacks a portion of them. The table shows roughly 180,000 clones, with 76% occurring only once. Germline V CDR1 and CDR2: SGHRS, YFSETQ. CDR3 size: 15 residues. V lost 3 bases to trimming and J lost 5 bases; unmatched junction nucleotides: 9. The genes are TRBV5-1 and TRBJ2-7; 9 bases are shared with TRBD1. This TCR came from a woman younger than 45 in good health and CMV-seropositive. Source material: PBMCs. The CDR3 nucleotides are TGCGCCAGCAGCTCCCGCCGGGACAGGGAACACGAGCAGTACTTC. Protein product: CASSSRRDREHEQYF.